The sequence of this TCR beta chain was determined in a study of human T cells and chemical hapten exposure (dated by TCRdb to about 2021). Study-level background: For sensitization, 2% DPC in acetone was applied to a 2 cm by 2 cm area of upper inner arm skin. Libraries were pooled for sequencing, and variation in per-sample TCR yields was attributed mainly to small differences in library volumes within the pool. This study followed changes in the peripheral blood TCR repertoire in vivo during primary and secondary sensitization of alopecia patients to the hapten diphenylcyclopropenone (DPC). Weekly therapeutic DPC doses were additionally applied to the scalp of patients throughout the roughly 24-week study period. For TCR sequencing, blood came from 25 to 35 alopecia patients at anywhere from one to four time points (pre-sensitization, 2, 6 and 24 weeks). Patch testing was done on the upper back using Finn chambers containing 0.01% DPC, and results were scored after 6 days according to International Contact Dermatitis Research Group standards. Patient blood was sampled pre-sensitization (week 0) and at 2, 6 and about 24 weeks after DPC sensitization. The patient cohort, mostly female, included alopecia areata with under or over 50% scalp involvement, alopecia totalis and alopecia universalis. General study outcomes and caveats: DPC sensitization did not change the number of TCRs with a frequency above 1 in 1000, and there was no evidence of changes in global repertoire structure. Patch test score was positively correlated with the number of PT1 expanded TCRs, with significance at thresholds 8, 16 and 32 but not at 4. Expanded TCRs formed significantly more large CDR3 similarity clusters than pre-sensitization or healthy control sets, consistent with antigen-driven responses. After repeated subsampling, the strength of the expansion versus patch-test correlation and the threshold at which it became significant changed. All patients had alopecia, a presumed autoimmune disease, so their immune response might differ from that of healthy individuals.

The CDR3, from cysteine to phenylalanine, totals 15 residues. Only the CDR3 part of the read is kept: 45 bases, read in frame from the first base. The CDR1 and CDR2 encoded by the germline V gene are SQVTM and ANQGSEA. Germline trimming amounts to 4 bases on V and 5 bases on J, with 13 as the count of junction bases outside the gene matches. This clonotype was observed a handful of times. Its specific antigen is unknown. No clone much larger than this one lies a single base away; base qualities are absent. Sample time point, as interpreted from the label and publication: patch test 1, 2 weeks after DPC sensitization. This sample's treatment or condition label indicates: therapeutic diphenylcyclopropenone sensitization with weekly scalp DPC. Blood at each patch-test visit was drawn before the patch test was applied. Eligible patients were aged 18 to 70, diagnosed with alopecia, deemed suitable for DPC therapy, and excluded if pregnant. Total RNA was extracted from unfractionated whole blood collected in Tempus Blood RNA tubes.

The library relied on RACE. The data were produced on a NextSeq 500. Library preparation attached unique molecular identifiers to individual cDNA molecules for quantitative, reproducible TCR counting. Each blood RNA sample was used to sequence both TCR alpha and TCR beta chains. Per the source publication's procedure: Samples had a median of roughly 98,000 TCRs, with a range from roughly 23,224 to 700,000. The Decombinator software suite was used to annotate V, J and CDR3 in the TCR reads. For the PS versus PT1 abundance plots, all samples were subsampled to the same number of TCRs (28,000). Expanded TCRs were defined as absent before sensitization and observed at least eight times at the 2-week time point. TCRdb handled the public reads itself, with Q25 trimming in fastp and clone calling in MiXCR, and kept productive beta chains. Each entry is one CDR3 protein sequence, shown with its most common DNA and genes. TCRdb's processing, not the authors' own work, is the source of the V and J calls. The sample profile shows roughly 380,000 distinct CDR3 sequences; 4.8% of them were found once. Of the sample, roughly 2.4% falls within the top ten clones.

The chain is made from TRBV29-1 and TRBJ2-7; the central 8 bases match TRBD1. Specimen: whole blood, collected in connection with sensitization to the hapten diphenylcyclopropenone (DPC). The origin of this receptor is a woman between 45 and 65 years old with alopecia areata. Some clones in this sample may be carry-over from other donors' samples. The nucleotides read TGCAGCGTTGGACAATCGGGACAGGATTGGAACGAGCAGTACTTC. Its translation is CSVGQSGQDWNEQYF.